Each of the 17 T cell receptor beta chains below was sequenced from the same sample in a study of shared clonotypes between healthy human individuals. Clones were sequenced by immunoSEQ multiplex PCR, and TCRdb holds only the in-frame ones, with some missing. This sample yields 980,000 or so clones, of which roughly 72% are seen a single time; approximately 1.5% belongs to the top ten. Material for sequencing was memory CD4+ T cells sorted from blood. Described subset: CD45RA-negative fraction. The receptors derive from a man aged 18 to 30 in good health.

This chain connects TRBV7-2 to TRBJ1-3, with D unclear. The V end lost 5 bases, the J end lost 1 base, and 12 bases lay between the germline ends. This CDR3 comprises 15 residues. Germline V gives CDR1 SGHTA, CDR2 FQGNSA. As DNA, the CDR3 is TGTGCCAGCAGCCCGAGGAGCGGGTCTGGAAACACCATATATTTT. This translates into CASSPRSGSGNTIYF.

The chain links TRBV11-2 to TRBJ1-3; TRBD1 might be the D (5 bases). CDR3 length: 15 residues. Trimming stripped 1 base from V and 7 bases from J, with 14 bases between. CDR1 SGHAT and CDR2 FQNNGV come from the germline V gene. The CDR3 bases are TGTGCCAGCAGCTTAGGAACAGGTCCGGGGAACACCATATATTTT. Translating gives CASSLGTGPGNTIYF. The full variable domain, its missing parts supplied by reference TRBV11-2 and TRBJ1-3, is EAGVAQSPRYKIIEKRQSVAFWCNPISGHATLYWYQQILGQGPKLLIQFQNNGVVDDSQLPKDRFSAERLKGVDSTLKIQPAKLEDSAVYLCASSLGTGPGNTIYFGEGSWLTVV.

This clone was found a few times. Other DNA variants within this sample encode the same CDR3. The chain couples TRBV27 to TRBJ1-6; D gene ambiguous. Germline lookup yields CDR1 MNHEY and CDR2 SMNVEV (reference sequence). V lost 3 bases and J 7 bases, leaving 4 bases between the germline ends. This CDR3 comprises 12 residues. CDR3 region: CASSFGNSPLHF. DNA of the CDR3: TGTGCCAGCAGTTTTGGGAATTCACCCCTCCACTTT.

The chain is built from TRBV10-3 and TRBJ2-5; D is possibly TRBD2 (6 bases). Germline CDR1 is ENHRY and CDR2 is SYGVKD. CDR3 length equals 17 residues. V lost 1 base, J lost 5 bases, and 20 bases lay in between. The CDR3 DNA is TGTGCCATCAGTGAGTTCCCTCTGGCGGGGTCATCGGAGACCCAGTACTTC. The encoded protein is CAISEFPLAGSSETQYF.

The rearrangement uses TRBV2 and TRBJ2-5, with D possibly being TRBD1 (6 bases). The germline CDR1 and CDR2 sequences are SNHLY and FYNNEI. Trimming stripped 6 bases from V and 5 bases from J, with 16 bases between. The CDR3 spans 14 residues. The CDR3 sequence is CASRRQVTWETQYF. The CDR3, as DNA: TGTGCCAGCAGAAGACAGGTGACGTGGGAGACCCAGTACTTC.

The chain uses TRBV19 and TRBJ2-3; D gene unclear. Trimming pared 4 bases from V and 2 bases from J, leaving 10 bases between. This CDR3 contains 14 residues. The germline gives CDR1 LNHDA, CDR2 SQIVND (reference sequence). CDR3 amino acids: CASSRKRDTDTQYF. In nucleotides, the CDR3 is TGTGCCAGTAGTAGGAAACGCGACACAGATACGCAGTATTTT.

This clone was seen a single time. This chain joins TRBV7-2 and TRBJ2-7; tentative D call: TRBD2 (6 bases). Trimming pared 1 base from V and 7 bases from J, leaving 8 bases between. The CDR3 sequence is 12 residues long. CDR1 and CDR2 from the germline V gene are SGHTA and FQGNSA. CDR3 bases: TGTGCCAGCAGCTTAGTTGGGACTGAGCAGTACTTC. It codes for CASSLVGTEQYF.

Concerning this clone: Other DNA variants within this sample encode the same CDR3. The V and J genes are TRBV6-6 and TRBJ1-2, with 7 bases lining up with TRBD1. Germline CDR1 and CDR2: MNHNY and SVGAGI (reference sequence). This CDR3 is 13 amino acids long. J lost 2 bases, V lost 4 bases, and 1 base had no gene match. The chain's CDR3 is CASSSTGNYGYTF. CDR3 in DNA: TGTGCCAGCAGTTCGACAGGGAACTATGGCTACACCTTC.

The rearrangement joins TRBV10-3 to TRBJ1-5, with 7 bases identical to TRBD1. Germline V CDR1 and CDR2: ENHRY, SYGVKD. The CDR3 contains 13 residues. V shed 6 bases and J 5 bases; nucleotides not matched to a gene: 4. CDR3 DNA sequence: TGTGCCATCAGCGGGACAGATGATCAGCCCCAGCATTTT. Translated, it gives CAISGTDDQPQHF.

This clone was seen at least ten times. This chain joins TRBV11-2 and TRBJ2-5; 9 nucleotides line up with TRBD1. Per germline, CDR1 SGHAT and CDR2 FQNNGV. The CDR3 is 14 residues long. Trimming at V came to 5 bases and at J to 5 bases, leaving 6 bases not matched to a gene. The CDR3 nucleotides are TGTGCCAGCAGCCGGGACAGGGCTGAGGAGACCCAGTACTTC. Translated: CASSRDRAEETQYF.

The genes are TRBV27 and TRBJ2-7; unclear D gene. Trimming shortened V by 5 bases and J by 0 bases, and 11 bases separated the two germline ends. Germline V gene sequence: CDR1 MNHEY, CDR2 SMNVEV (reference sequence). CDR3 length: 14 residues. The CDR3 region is CASSLRFGSYEQYF. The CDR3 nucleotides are TGTGCCAGCAGTCTCAGGTTCGGCTCCTACGAGCAGTACTTC.

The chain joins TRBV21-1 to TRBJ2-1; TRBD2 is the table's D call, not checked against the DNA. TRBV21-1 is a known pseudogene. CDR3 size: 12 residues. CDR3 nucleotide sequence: TGTGCCAGCAGCAATCACGGCAATGAGCAGTTCTTC. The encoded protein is CASSNHGNEQFF.

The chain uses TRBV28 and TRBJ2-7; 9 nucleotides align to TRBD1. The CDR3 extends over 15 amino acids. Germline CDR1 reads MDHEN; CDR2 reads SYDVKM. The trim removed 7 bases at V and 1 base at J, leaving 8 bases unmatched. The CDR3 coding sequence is TGTGCCAGCATCTCGACAGGGGGGAATTCCTACGAGCAGTACTTC. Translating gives CASISTGGNSYEQYF.

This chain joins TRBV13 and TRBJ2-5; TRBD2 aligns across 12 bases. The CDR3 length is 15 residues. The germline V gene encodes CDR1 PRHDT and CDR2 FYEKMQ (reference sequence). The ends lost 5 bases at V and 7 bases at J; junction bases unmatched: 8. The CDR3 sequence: CASSLTETSGGTQYF. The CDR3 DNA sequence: TGTGCCAGCAGCCTGACAGAGACTAGCGGGGGGACCCAGTACTTC.

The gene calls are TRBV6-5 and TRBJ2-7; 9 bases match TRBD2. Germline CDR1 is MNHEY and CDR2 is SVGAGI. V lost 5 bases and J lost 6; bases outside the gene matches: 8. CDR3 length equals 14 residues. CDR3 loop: CASSTVAGATEQYF. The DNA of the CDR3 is TGTGCCAGCAGTACCGTAGCGGGAGCGACCGAGCAGTACTTC.

In DNA, the CDR3 is TGTGCCTGGAGTGACAGGGGGCAAGCTTTCTTT. Residues: CAWSDRGQAFF. The chain joins TRBV30 to TRBJ1-1; the match to TRBD1 covers 9 bases. This CDR3 comprises 11 residues. J was trimmed by 9 bases and V by 1 base; bases with no gene match: 0. Per the germline V gene, CDR1 is GTSNPN and CDR2 is SVGIG (reference sequence).

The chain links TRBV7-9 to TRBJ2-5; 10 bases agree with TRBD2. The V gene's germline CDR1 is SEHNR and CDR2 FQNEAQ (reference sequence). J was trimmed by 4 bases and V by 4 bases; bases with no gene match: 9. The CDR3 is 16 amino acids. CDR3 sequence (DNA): TGTGCCAGCAGCTCCAGGACTAGCGGAACAAGAGAGACCCAGTACTTC. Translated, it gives CASSSRTSGTRETQYF.